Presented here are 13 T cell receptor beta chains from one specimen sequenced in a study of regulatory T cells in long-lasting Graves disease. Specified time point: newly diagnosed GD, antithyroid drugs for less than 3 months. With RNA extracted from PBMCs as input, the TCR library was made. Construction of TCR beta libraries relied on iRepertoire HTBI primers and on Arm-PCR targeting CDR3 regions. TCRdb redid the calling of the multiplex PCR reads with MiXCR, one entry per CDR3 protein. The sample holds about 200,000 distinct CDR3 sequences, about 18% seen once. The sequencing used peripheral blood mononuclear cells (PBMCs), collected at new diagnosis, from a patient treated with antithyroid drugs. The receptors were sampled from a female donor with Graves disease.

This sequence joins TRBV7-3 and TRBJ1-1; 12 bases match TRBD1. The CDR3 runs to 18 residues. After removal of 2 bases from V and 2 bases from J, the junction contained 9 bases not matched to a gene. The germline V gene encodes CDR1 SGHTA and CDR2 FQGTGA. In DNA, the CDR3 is TGTGCCAGCAGCTTACCCCGGGACAGGGGGCACGCAAACACTGAAGCTTTCTTT. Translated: CASSLPRDRGHANTEAFF. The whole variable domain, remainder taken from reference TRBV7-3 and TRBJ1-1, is GAGVSQTPSNKVTEKGKYVELRCDPISGHTALYWYRQSLGQGPEFLIYFQGTGAADDSGLPNDRFFAVRPEGSVSTLKIQRTERGDSAVYLCASSLPRDRGHANTEAFFGQGTRLTVV.

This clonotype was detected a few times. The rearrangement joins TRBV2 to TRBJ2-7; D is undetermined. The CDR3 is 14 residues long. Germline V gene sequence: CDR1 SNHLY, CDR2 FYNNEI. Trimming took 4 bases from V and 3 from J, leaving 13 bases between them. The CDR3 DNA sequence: TGTGCCAGCAGTGTCGCCGCTCCCGGCTACGAGCAGTACTTC. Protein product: CASSVAAPGYEQYF.

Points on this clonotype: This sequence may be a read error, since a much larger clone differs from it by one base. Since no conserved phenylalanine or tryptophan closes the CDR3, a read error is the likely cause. CDR3 region: CASSSSRGGGELFS. The DNA of the CDR3 is TGTGCCAGCTCCTCCTCCCGGGGCGGCGGGGAGCTGTTTTCT. The rearrangement uses TRBV3-1 and TRBJ2-2; D may match TRBD1 or TRBD2 (5 bases each). Germline CDR1 LGHDT, CDR2 YNNKEL (reference sequence). Between the trimmed V and J ends, which lost 8 bases and 7 bases, there was a span of 17 bases. The CDR3 consists of 14 residues.

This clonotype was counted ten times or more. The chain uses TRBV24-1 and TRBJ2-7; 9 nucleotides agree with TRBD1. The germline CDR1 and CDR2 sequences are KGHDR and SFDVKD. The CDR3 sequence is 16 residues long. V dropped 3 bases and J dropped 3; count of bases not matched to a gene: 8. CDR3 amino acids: CATSDHTGGSRYEQYF. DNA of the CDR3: TGTGCCACCAGTGATCATACAGGGGGCTCACGCTACGAGCAGTACTTC.

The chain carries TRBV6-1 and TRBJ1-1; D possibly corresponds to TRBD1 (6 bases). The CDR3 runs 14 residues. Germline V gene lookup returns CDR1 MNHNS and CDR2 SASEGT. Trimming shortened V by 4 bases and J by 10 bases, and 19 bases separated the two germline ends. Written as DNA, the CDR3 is TGTGCCAGCAGTGGGGGGGGGGCGCCAGGTCGAGCTTTCTTT. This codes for CASSGGGAPGRAFF.

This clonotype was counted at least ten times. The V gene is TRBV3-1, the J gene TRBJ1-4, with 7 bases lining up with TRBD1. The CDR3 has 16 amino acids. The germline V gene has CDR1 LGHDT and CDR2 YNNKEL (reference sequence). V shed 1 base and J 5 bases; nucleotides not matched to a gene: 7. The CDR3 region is CASSQGSAGGNEKLFF. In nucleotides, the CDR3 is TGTGCCAGCAGCCAAGGGTCGGCAGGGGGAAATGAAAAACTGTTTTTT.

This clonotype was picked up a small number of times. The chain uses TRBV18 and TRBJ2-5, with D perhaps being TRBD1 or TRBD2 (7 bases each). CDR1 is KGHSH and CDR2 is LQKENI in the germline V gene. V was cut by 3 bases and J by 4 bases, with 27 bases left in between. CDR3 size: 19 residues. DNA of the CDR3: TGTGCCAGCTCACCCCCCGGATTTGCAGGGGGGGGTTCCGGAGAGACCCAGTACTTC. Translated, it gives CASSPPGFAGGGSGETQYF. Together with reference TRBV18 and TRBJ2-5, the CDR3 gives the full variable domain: NAGVMQNPRHLVRRRGQEARLRCSPMKGHSHVYWYRQLPEEGLKFMVYLQKENIIDESGMPKERFSAEFPKEGPSILRIQQVVRGDSAAYFCASSPPGFAGGGSGETQYFGPGTRLLVL.

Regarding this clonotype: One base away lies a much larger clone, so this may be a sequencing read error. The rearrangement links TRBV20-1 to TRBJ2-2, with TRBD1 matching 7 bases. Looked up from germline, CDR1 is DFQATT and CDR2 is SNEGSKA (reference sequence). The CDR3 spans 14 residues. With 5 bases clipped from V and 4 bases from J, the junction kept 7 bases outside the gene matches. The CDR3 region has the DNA TGCAGTGCTCCGGACAGGAGTCGCACCGGGGAGCTGTTTTTT. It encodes CSAPDRSRTGELFF.

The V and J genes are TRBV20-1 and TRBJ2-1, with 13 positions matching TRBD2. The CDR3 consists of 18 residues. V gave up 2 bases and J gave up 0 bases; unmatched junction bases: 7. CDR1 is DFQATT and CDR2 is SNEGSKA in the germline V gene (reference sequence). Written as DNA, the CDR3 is TGCAGTGCTAGAATAATGACTAGCGGGAGGCGCTCCTACAATGAGCAGTTCTTC. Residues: CSARIMTSGRRSYNEQFF.

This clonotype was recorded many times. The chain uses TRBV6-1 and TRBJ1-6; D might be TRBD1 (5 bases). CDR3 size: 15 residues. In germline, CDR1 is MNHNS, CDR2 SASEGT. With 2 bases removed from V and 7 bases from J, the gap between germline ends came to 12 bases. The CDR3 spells CASSEKKGLNSPLHF. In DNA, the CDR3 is TGTGCCAGCAGTGAAAAAAAGGGGCTCAATTCACCCCTCCACTTT.

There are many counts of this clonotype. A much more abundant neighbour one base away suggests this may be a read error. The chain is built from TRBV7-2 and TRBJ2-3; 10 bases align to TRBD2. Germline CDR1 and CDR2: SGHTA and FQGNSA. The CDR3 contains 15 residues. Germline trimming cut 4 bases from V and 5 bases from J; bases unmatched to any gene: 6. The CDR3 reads CASSSTSGIRDTQYF. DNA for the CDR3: TGTGCCAGCAGCTCCACTAGCGGGATTAGAGATACGCAGTATTTT.

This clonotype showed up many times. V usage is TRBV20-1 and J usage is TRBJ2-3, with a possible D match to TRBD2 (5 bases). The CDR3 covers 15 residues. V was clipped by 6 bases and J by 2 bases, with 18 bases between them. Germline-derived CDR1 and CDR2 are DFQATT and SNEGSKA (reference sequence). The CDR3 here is CSATPGTGVTDTQYF. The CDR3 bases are TGCAGTGCAACCCCGGGCACCGGGGTCACAGATACGCAGTATTTT.

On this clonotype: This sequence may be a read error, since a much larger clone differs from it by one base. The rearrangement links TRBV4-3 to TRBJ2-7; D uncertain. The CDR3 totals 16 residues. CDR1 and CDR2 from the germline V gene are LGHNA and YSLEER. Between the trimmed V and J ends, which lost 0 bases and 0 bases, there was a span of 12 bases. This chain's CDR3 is CASSQEWIMRSYEQYF. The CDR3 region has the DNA TGCGCCAGCAGCCAAGAGTGGATCATGCGCTCCTACGAGCAGTACTTC.